These 23 T cell receptor beta chains were sequenced from one sample in a study of T cell responses to AZD1222 COVID-19 vaccine. TCRdb's table, derived via immunoSEQ multiplex PCR, lists solely in-frame clones and lacks some. The sample gives roughly 84,000 clones, around nine tenths of which show up once; 11% is in the top ten. The source material was peripheral blood, sampled 28 days after the second AZD1222 dose. These receptors were collected from an adult who received the AZD1222 COVID-19 vaccine.

This clone has a handful of counts. The rearrangement links TRBV25-1 to TRBJ1-6; D is ambiguous. With 0 bases removed from V and 3 bases from J, the gap between germline ends came to 3 bases. In germline, CDR1 is MGHDK, CDR2 SYGVNS. The CDR3 is 14 amino acids. CDR3 sequence (DNA): TGTGCCAGCAGTGAATACGGCTATAATTCACCCCTCCACTTT. Encoded protein: CASSEYGYNSPLHF. The variable domain in full, completed from reference TRBV25-1 and TRBJ1-6, reads EADIYQTPRYLVIGTGKKITLECSQTMGHDKMYWYQQDPGMELHLIHYSYGVNSTEKGDLSSESTVSRIRTEHFPLTLESARPSHTSQYLCASSEYGYNSPLHFGNGTRLTVT.

This chain links TRBV12-3 or TRBV12-4 with TRBJ1-1; D might be TRBD1 (5 bases). The CDR3 length is 13 residues. V lost 3 bases and J 1 base, leaving 6 bases between the germline ends. The CDR3 DNA sequence: TGTGCCAGCAGTTTTACAGGGAACACTGAAGCTTTCTTT. This sequence encodes CASSFTGNTEAFF.

This clone was seen a handful of times. The DNA for the CDR3 is TGTGCCAGCAGCTATAGCGGGGGGACCGGGGAGCTGTTTTTT. Its protein is CASSYSGGTGELFF. This chain links TRBV7-8 with TRBJ2-2; 10 nucleotides match TRBD2. The junction had 1 base not matched to a gene; V was cut back by 4 bases and J by 5 bases. The CDR3 sequence is 14 residues long. From germline, CDR1 is SGHVS and CDR2 FQNEAQ.

This chain links TRBV4-1 with TRBJ2-7; weak D call: TRBD1 (6 bases). CDR3 size: 13 residues. In germline, CDR1 is MGHRA, CDR2 YSYEKL. Trimming shortened V by 2 bases and J by 6 bases, and 11 bases separated the two germline ends. The CDR3 is CASSQQDSLEQYF. Written as DNA, the CDR3 is TGCGCCAGCAGCCAACAGGACAGCCTCGAGCAGTACTTC.

This clone has just a few counts. V usage is TRBV24-1 and J usage is TRBJ1-5; no reliable D call. There are 14 residues in the CDR3. The V end lost 4 bases, the J end lost 4 bases, and 10 bases lay between the germline ends. Germline V CDR1 and CDR2: KGHDR, SFDVKD. CDR3 residues: CATSDSTWNQPQHF. The CDR3, as DNA: TGTGCCACCAGTGACTCCACTTGGAATCAGCCCCAGCATTTT.

This clone occurred a few times. The chain joins TRBV13 to TRBJ2-7; the D gene could be TRBD1 or TRBD2 (5 bases each). V dropped 5 bases and J dropped 2 bases, with 13 bases sitting between them. This CDR3 contains 14 residues. Germline-derived CDR1 and CDR2 are PRHDT and FYEKMQ (reference sequence). CDR3 in amino acids: CASSRGRPTYEQYF. The CDR3 DNA reads TGTGCCAGCAGCCGGGGACGGCCCACCTACGAGCAGTACTTC.

V is TRBV7-8 and J is TRBJ1-2; 10 bases map to TRBD1. Germline CDR1 reads SGHVS; CDR2 reads FQNEAQ. The junction had 10 bases not matched to a gene; V was cut back by 5 bases and J by 7 bases. The CDR3 has 15 residues. CDR3 loop: CASSPSDRGSRGYTF. The DNA of the CDR3 is TGTGCCAGCAGCCCCTCGGACAGGGGGTCCCGTGGCTACACCTTC.

This clone was detected only a few times. The chain links TRBV11-3 to TRBJ2-3; 12 bases agree with TRBD2. The CDR3 is 16 amino acids. Germline V gives CDR1 SGHNT, CDR2 YENEEA. V was clipped by 5 bases and J by 4 bases; unmatched bases: 7. The CDR3 here is CASSQGTSGGSDTQYF. The DNA for the CDR3 is TGTGCCAGCAGCCAAGGCACTAGCGGGGGGTCAGATACGCAGTATTTT.

Here the CDR3 reads CARRLGSGYGYTF. CDR3 DNA: TGTGCCCGCCGCCTCGGGTCGGGCTATGGCTACACCTTC. The chain links TRBV6-5 to TRBJ1-2; D gene ambiguous. Germline V CDR1 and CDR2: MNHEY, SVGAGI. Trimming stripped 11 bases from V and 4 bases from J, with 17 bases between. This CDR3 contains 13 residues.

V is TRBV19 and J is TRBJ2-5; possible D gene TRBD2, 5 bases. CDR3 length equals 16 residues. Between the trimmed V and J ends, which lost 7 bases and 2 bases, there was a span of 20 bases. The V gene's germline CDR1 is LNHDA and CDR2 SQIVND (reference sequence). The CDR3 spells CASTATDGKIQETQYF. In DNA, the CDR3 is TGTGCCAGTACCGCCACCGACGGGAAGATTCAAGAGACCCAGTACTTC.

The chain recombines TRBV28 with TRBJ1-5, with D unresolved. Germline values: CDR1 MDHEN, CDR2 SYDVKM. CDR3 length: 13 amino acids. V dropped 4 bases and J dropped 7 bases, with 11 bases sitting between them. This CDR3 is CASSSVTWQPQHF. The CDR3 DNA is TGTGCCAGCAGTTCCGTAACATGGCAGCCCCAGCATTTT.

V is TRBV30 and J is TRBJ1-5, with a tentative D call TRBD1 (5 bases). This CDR3 comprises 14 residues. The V and J ends lost 0 bases and 8 bases respectively, with 14 bases between them. CDR1 is GTSNPN, CDR2 SVGIG, per germline (reference sequence). CDR3 DNA sequence: TGTGCCTGGAGTGTACGGGGGAGTACGGAGCCCCAGCATTTT. Protein: CAWSVRGSTEPQHF.

This chain links TRBV4-2 with TRBJ2-4, with no clear D. Germline CDR1 LGHNA, CDR2 YNFKEQ. V was clipped by 5 bases and J by 0 bases, with 20 bases between them. The CDR3 contains 18 residues. CDR3 coding DNA: TGTGCCAGCAGCGATCTCGGAATTGGAACACTAGCCAAAAACATTCAGTACTTC. Translation gives CASSDLGIGTLAKNIQYF.

The CDR3 DNA sequence: TGTGCCAGCAGTAAACAGGGTTTCTATTCACCCCTCCACTTT. Translation gives CASSKQGFYSPLHF. The V call is TRBV7-2, the J call TRBJ1-6; perhaps TRBD1 as D (6 bases). The CDR3 has 14 residues. Trimming took off 6 bases at V and 8 bases at J, with 14 bases between the two ends. Germline CDR1 is SGHTA and CDR2 is FQGNSA.

The gene calls are TRBV7-2 and TRBJ2-5; D possibly matches TRBD1 or TRBD2 (6 bases each). The germline V gene has CDR1 SGHTA and CDR2 FQGNSA. There are 14 residues in the CDR3. V was cut by 5 bases and J by 1 base, with 11 bases left in between. The CDR3 DNA is TGTGCCAGCAGCCGCCGGGGGCCCCAAGAGACCCAGTACTTC. Its protein is CASSRRGPQETQYF.

The rearrangement links TRBV15 to TRBJ2-4; 9 bases fit TRBD1. With V trimmed by 1 base and J by 0 bases, 7 bases remained unmatched. The CDR3 contains 18 residues. Germline V gives CDR1 LNHNV, CDR2 YYDKDF (reference sequence). The CDR3: CATSRGTGTGLAKNIQYF. CDR3 in DNA: TGTGCCACCAGCAGAGGAACCGGGACAGGGTTAGCCAAAAACATTCAGTACTTC.

As DNA, the CDR3 is TGTGCCAGCAGTGAATGGACAGGGGCTAATTCACCCCTCCACTTT. This sequence encodes CASSEWTGANSPLHF. This chain connects TRBV25-1 to TRBJ1-6, with TRBD1 matching 9 bases. This CDR3 is 15 amino acids long. Germline V CDR1 and CDR2: MGHDK, SYGVNS. Trimming took 1 base from V and 6 from J; bases not matched to a gene: 1.

The rearrangement links TRBV27 to TRBJ2-6; no definite D call. The germline V and J ends were trimmed by 2 bases and 0 bases, with 5 bases remaining between them. This CDR3 spans 15 amino acids. Germline assignment: CDR1 MNHEY and CDR2 SMNVEV (reference sequence). CDR3 amino acids: CASSLDPSGANVLTF. The CDR3, as DNA: TGTGCCAGCAGTTTAGACCCCTCTGGGGCCAACGTCCTGACTTTC.

This chain connects TRBV30 to TRBJ2-7; TRBD1 matches 7 bases. After removal of 2 bases from V and 3 bases from J, the junction contained 4 bases not matched to a gene. Germline CDR1 reads GTSNPN; CDR2 reads SVGIG (reference sequence). The CDR3 runs to 13 residues. The CDR3 region has the DNA TGTGCCTGGAGTAGGGGGCTGGACTACGAGCAGTACTTC. Translating gives CAWSRGLDYEQYF.

This chain joins TRBV24-1 and TRBJ1-2; D may be TRBD1 (5 bases). Trimming took off 4 bases at V and 3 bases at J, with 17 bases between the two ends. The length of the CDR3 is 16 residues. Germline CDR1 reads KGHDR; CDR2 reads SFDVKD. CDR3 residues: CATSDPNPGPDYGYTF. The DNA for the CDR3 is TGTGCCACCAGTGACCCGAACCCGGGACCCGACTATGGCTACACCTTC.

This sequence joins TRBV27 and TRBJ1-5, with no clear D. The V gene's germline CDR1 is MNHEY and CDR2 SMNVEV (reference sequence). V dropped 0 bases and J dropped 1 base, with 4 bases sitting between them. The CDR3 spans 14 residues. The CDR3 spells CASSLSGSNQPQHF. As DNA, the CDR3 is TGTGCCAGCAGTTTATCAGGGAGCAATCAGCCCCAGCATTTT.

This sequence joins TRBV11-2 and TRBJ2-7; the D is unclear. V lost 3 bases and J 1 base, leaving 7 bases between the germline ends. Germline lookup yields CDR1 SGHAT and CDR2 FQNNGV. The CDR3 has 13 amino acids. The CDR3 region is CASSLPASYEQYF. The CDR3 nucleotides read TGTGCCAGCAGCTTGCCAGCTTCCTACGAGCAGTACTTC.

The rearrangement joins TRBV11-2 to TRBJ2-2; D gene uncertain. Per the germline V gene, CDR1 is SGHAT and CDR2 is FQNNGV. Deletions cut 5 bases from V and 4 bases from J, with 11 bases between. The length of the CDR3 is 14 residues. The CDR3 sequence: CASSPIEVTGELFF. The DNA for the CDR3 is TGTGCCAGCAGCCCCATTGAGGTCACCGGGGAGCTGTTTTTT.